The TCR beta chain under discussion was sequenced for a study of blood T cells in healthy people across ages (dated by TCRdb to about 2015). About the investigation overall: In model experiments, roughly one uniquely barcoded TCR beta cDNA molecule per two T cells was captured by template switching. To avoid experimental bias, donors of different ages were spread randomly across the sequencing lanes. The donors were divided into four age groups: young (average approximately 17 years), middle-aged (over 35), aged (about 60) and long-lived (about 84). Age-related changes in TCR beta repertoire diversity were measured in the study by deep sequencing normalized with unique cDNA molecular identifiers. For two donors (one aged 18 to 29 and one aged 80 or older), the study analyzed two additional independent replicas of 1 million unique cDNA reads from the same blood draw.

Overall results and qualifications from the work: Estimates of total diversity based on one million sequenced T cells were regarded as lower bounds and as underestimates. Observed TCR beta diversity correlated strongly with the percentage of naive T cells measured by flow cytometry. Donor CMV infection status was unknown, potentially confounding age-related changes in expanded clonotypes. As age increased, observed TCR beta diversity per million T cells dropped in a roughly linear way, and a significant reduction was already evident by age 40. Because profiling used bulk unsorted PBMCs, naive and antigen-experienced compartments could not be compared conclusively. Compared with the aged group, more naive CD4+ T cells, fewer expanded clones and increased TCR diversity were shown by the long-lived group, suggesting age selection.

Germline trimming amounts to 6 bases on V and 5 bases on J, with 6 as the count of junction bases outside the gene matches. The CDR3 has 14 amino acids, counting the end cysteine and phenylalanine. The retained sequence is limited to the CDR3, 42 bases, with the frame set at the first base. The germline V gene encodes CDR1 WNHNN and CDR2 SYGVQD (reference sequence). Library generation was performed with 5' RACE. The data were produced on an Illumina HiSeq 2500. A second roughly 7 to 11 cycle PCR used a sample-barcoded 5' primer and a J-beta primer mix. A unique molecular identifier was introduced onto each TCR beta cDNA molecule by a template-switch 5' adaptor carrying 12 random nucleotides. Each sample yielded at least 2.5 million CDR3-containing paired-end reads. First-strand cDNA synthesis was performed from all RNA using the Mint cDNA synthesis kit, with priming by a TRBC-specific oligonucleotide. Following uracil-DNA glycosylase treatment, a first 18-cycle PCR with universal primers M1SS and BC2_uni_R was performed on all cDNA. The published analysis was carried out like this. For normalization, 1 million high-quality reads were randomly selected from each sample, with every read carrying a distinct molecular identifier. Reads sharing molecular identifiers were discarded rather than binned into consensus sequences. MiTCR, with a Q25 quality threshold and the strictest error-elimination algorithm, was used for CDR3 identification, clonotype clustering and error correction. Lower-bound total TCR beta diversity was estimated with a nonparametric unseen species model using Euler transformation. The raw public reads went through TCRdb reprocessing: fastp at Q25, MiXCR clone calling, in-frame beta chains kept. Duplicate CDR3 protein sequences are folded into a single record with the most common DNA and genes. It is TCRdb's table, rather than the study itself, that gives the V and J calls and clone size. Here the sample has 800,000 or so distinct CDR3 sequences; around 45% occur a single time. Around 18% of the sample lies in the top ten.

The donors were about 40 Caucasian individuals from Russia, aged 6 to 90 years, who were systemically healthy. Each donor gave 9.5 to 10 milliliters of peripheral blood, drawn into EDTA-treated Vacutainer tubes. Ficoll-Paque density-gradient centrifugation was used to isolate PBMCs, with at least 6 million obtained per sample. Total RNA, at least 6 micrograms per sample, was extracted from PBMCs with Trizol reagent. For every donor, an aliquot of PBMCs went through flow cytometry to measure the percentages of naive CD45RAhigh/CD27high T cells. Concerning this clonotype: This receptor's antigen is unknown. There are no base qualities to consult, and no much larger clone falls within one base.

The TCR sequence derives from a man at least 80 years old in good health. The chain is assembled from TRBV10-1 and TRBJ2-2, and 7 junction bases match TRBD2. What was sequenced was blood. The CDR3 corresponds to CASRAGRGTGELFF. The DNA sequence is given as TGCGCCAGCAGAGCGGGAAGAGGAACCGGGGAGCTGTTTTTT.